This is a list of T cell receptor beta chains from one sample in a study of blood T cell repertoires in COVID-19. The table came from immunoSEQ multiplex PCR; TCRdb's copy has only in-frame clones and leaves some out. The sample consists of around 300,000 clones, around 90% of them appearing once. Sequenced material: PBMCs or T cells enriched from blood (not recorded which). The receptors were sampled from a woman aged 18 to 35 with acute COVID-19. The CDR3 runs from the conserved cysteine through the conserved F or W. A D gene is named only where the DNA matches it firmly. Clone sizes are given selectively: once, few, many, or a class where the clone is expanded.

V gene	D gene	clone size	J gene	CDR3 DNA	CDR3 protein
TRBV6-5	TRBD1	-	TRBJ1-6	TGTGCCAGCAGTCGGACAGGGCAAGGTTCACCCCTCCACTTT	CASSRTGQGSPLHF
TRBV6-5	TRBD1	-	TRBJ2-2	TGTGCCACCCGGGGACAGTTCACCGGGGAGCTGTTTTTT	CATRGQFTGELFF
TRBV10-2	TRBD1	-	TRBJ2-3	TGCGCCAGCAGTGAGTCTAGGCGGGACAGGCTACCAGATACGCAGTATTTT	CASSESRRDRLPDTQYF
TRBV6-6	-	-	TRBJ1-1	TGTGCCAGCAGTTACTCGACGGGGGGATTTATGACTGAAGCTTTCTTT	CASSYSTGGFMTEAFF
TRBV27	TRBD1	-	TRBJ1-1	TGTGCCAGCAGCCCTAGAGGCACCGGGACAGCGAACACTGAAGCTTTCTTT	CASSPRGTGTANTEAFF
TRBV7-3	-	-	TRBJ2-1	TGTGCCAGCAGCAAGGGGGGGTTCAACAATGAGCAGTTCTTC	CASSKGGFNNEQFF
TRBV10-2	TRBD1	few	TRBJ1-4	TGCGCCAGCAGCCCTCCTCCCCAGGGGGCGTCTAATGAAAAACTGTTTTTT	CASSPPPQGASNEKLFF
TRBV7-9	-	once	TRBJ2-1	TGTGCCAGCAGCCCCCTTCAGGATGAGCAGTTCTTC	CASSPLQDEQFF
TRBV20-1	-	-	TRBJ1-1	TGCAGTGCCCTAGGGCCAGCGGGAGCTTTCTTT	CSALGPAGAFF
TRBV5-1	-	-	TRBJ2-7	TGCGCCAGCAGATCTTGGGAGAGCGACGAGCAGTACTTC	CASRSWESDEQYF
TRBV7-2	TRBD1	once	TRBJ2-1	TGTGCCAGCAGCGCTGGACAGGTCTACAATGAGCAGTTCTTC	CASSAGQVYNEQFF
TRBV7-9	-	-	TRBJ2-2	TGTGCCAGCAGCTTCGGAGGGGATAACACCGGGGAGCTGTTTTTT	CASSFGGDNTGELFF
TRBV7-2	TRBD1	-	TRBJ1-3	TGTGCCAGCAGCTTAGAGGGGACAGCCTCTGGAAACACCATATATTTT	CASSLEGTASGNTIYF
TRBV9	-	-	TRBJ2-7	TGTGCCAGCAGCCCGGGGATGATGTACGAGCAGTACTTC	CASSPGMMYEQYF
TRBV9	TRBD2	-	TRBJ2-1	TGTGCCAGCAGCGACCGGGAGGGCCTGGGGGAGCAGTTCTTC	CASSDREGLGEQFF
TRBV28	TRBD2	-	TRBJ2-1	TGTGCCAGCAGTTCCCCGGGGAGCGGGAGTATTTATGAGCAGTTCTTC	CASSSPGSGSIYEQFF
TRBV6-5	TRBD2	-	TRBJ2-7	TGTGCCAGCAGTTACTCCGGGGGGGGAGCAAAGTACGAGCAGTACTTC	CASSYSGGGAKYEQYF
TRBV15	TRBD2	-	TRBJ2-3	TGTGCCACCAGCAGAAGCAAGGGACTAGCGGACGATCGGGGGGGGCAGTATTTT	CATSRSKGLADDRGGQYF
TRBV3-1/TRBV3-2	TRBD2	-	TRBJ2-3	TGTGCCAGCAGCTGGACTAGCGGCACAGATACGCAGTATTTT	CASSWTSGTDTQYF
TRBV7-2	-	-	TRBJ2-1	TGTGCCAGCAGCTTAGAGGCAGGACTCCTGTCTGGGGAGCAGTTCTTC	CASSLEAGLLSGEQFF
TRBV6-2/TRBV6-3	-	-	TRBJ1-2	TGTGCCAGCAGTTTCAGACACAGGTCCGGGGGGAGCTACACCTTC	CASSFRHRSGGSYTF
TRBV7-2	-	-	TRBJ1-2	TGTGCCAGCAGCACACAATCGACAACCCCTAACTATGGCTACACCTTC	CASSTQSTTPNYGYTF
TRBV29-1	-	-	TRBJ2-7	TGCAGCGTTGTCGTATCGGGAATAGGTTACGAGCAGTACTTC	CSVVVSGIGYEQYF
TRBV18	-	-	TRBJ2-1	TGTGCCAGCTCTCCTTCCCCGGCGGGGTACAATGAGCAGTTCTTC	CASSPSPAGYNEQFF
TRBV29-1	-	-	TRBJ2-7	TGCAGCGTAGTACAGGGCTACGAGCAGTACTTC	CSVVQGYEQYF
TRBV9	TRBD1	-	TRBJ2-2	TGTGCCAGCAGCGTAGGACAGGGTTCGGGCACCGGGGAGCTGTTTTTT	CASSVGQGSGTGELFF
TRBV27	TRBD1	-	TRBJ1-2	TGTGCCAGCAGGGGGACAGGGGGCTTGATCTATGGCTACACCTTC	CASRGTGGLIYGYTF
TRBV10-1	TRBD2	-	TRBJ2-2	TGCGCCAGCAGTGCTAGCGGGCTCACGAACACCGGGGAGCTGTTTTTT	CASSASGLTNTGELFF
TRBV28	-	-	TRBJ2-1	TGTGCCAGCAAAACTAGCCCGAGCTCCTACAATGAGCAGTTCTTC	CASKTSPSSYNEQFF
TRBV28	-	few	TRBJ2-5	TGTGCCAGCAGTTTATCCGGAGGGGACGAGACCCAGTACTTC	CASSLSGGDETQYF
TRBV12-5	-	once	TRBJ2-5	TGTGCTAGTGGTTTGGGCCCTTCGGGGGAGACCCAGTACTTC	CASGLGPSGETQYF
TRBV7-2	-	-	TRBJ2-7	TGTGCCAGCAGCTTCAGGGAATACGAGGCCTACGAGCAGTACTTC	CASSFREYEAYEQYF
TRBV4-3	TRBD1	-	TRBJ2-5	TGCGCCAGCAGCCCCGGGAGGACAGGGGGGGGAGAGACCCAGTACTTC	CASSPGRTGGGETQYF
TRBV5-4	TRBD1	-	TRBJ1-2	TGTGCCAGCAGCTTAGGGACAGGGGGTTCCTATGGCTACACCTTC	CASSLGTGGSYGYTF
TRBV5-6	-	-	TRBJ2-7	TGTGCCAGCAGACCGACAGCCAGCTCCTACGAGCAGTACTTC	CASRPTASSYEQYF
TRBV7-9	TRBD1	-	TRBJ1-2	TGTGCCAGCAGCTTTTTGCCGACAGGGAACTATGGCTACACCTTC	CASSFLPTGNYGYTF
TRBV18	TRBD1	-	TRBJ2-7	TGTGCCAGCTCACCCTTATTGGGGACAGGTGCCTACGAGCAGTACTTC	CASSPLLGTGAYEQYF
TRBV28	-	once	TRBJ1-2	TGTGCCAGCAGCCAAAGTCGGGGAAGCTATGGCTACACCTTC	CASSQSRGSYGYTF
TRBV10-3	-	-	TRBJ1-5	TGTGCCATCAGCGGAGGTTTACGGAATCAGCCCCAGCATTTT	CAISGGLRNQPQHF
TRBV5-5	-	-	TRBJ2-5	TGTGCCAGCAGCTTGTATCCGCTACAAGAGACCCAGTACTTC	CASSLYPLQETQYF
TRBV12-3/TRBV12-4	TRBD1	-	TRBJ1-4	TGTGCCAGCAGTTCCGGGACAGGGGAAAAACTGTTTTTT	CASSSGTGEKLFF
TRBV6-5	-	-	TRBJ2-7	TGTGCCAGCAGCGACATGACAGAAAGCTACGAGCAGTACTTC	CASSDMTESYEQYF